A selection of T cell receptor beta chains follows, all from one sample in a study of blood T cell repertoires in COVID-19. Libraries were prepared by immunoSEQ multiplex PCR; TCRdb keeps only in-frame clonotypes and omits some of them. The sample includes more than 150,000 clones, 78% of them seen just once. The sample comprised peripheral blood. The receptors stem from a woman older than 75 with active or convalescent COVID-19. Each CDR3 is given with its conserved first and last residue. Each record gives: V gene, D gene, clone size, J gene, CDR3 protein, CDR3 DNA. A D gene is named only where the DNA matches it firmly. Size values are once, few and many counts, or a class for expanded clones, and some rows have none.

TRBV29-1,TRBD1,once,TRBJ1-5,CSFLDQGGQPQHF,TGCAGCTTTCTTGACCAGGGGGGTCAGCCCCAGCATTTT
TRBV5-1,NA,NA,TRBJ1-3,CASSLVAGGNTIYF,TGCGCCAGCAGCTTGGTGGCAGGGGGAAACACCATATATTTT
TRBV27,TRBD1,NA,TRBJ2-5,CASSLSAVPRDRGQQETQYF,TGTGCCAGCAGTTTATCGGCTGTTCCCCGGGACAGGGGGCAACAAGAAACCCAGTACTTC
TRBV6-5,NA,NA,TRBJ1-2,CASSYGQFYGYTF,TGTGCCAGCAGTTATGGCCAGTTCTATGGCTACACCTTC
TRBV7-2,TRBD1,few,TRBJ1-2,CASSLTGTANYGYTF,TGTGCCAGCAGCTTAACCGGGACAGCCAACTATGGCTACACCTTC
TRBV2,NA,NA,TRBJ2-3,CASRMGQTSHTQYF,TGTGCCAGCAGAATGGGACAAACGAGCCATACGCAGTATTTT
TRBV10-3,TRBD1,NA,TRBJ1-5,CAISEAQGGDQPQHF,TGTGCCATCAGTGAAGCGCAGGGGGGAGATCAGCCCCAGCATTTT
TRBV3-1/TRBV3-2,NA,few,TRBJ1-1,CASSPTGRTEAFF,TGTGCCAGCAGCCCCACCGGGAGGACTGAAGCTTTCTTT
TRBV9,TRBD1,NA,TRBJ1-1,CASSLGQGYAAEAFF,TGTGCCAGCAGCCTAGGACAGGGGTACGCAGCTGAAGCTTTCTTT
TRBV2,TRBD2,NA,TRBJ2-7,CASSGTSYEQYF,TGTGCCAGCTCCGGGACTAGCTACGAGCAGTACTTC
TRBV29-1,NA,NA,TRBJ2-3,CSVTGRGNTDTQYF,TGCAGCGTAACCGGTCGGGGGAACACAGATACGCAGTATTTT
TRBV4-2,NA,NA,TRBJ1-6,CASSPGHDNSPLHF,TGTGCCAGCAGCCCCGGACACGATAATTCACCCCTCCACTTT
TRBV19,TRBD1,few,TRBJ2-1,CASSAEGASFNEQFF,TGTGCCAGTAGTGCCGAGGGGGCGTCATTCAATGAGCAGTTCTTC
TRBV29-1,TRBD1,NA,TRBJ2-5,CSVGTPNRGETQYF,TGCAGCGTTGGGACCCCCAACAGGGGAGAGACCCAGTACTTC
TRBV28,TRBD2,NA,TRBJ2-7,CASHSPGGGGWEQYF,TGTGCCAGCCATTCTCCGGGTGGCGGGGGATGGGAGCAGTACTTC
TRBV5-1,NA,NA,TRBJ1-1,CASRGGDLNTEAFF,TGCGCCAGCAGAGGGGGAGATCTTAACACTGAAGCTTTCTTT
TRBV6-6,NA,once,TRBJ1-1,CASYPGNTEAFF,TGTGCCAGCTATCCAGGGAACACTGAAGCTTTCTTT
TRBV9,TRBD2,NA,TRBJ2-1,CASSVEGLAGGKYNEQFF,TGTGCCAGCAGCGTGGAGGGACTAGCGGGGGGGAAATACAATGAGCAGTTCTTC
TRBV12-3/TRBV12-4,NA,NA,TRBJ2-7,CASSFANEQYF,TGTGCCAGCAGTTTCGCGAACGAGCAGTACTTC
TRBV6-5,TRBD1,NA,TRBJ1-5,CASILIQGDQPQHF,TGTGCCAGCATCCTAATCCAGGGGGATCAGCCCCAGCATTTT
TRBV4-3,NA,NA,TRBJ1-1,CASSQGIQVLNTEAFF,TGCGCCAGCAGCCAAGGAATCCAGGTACTGAACACTGAAGCTTTCTTT
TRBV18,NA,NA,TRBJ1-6,CASSPGQNSPLHF,TGTGCCAGCTCACCAGGACAGAATTCACCCCTCCACTTT
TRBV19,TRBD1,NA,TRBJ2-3,CASSIGSGQGYTDTQYF,TGTGCCAGTAGTATAGGGTCGGGACAGGGGTACACAGATACGCAGTATTTT
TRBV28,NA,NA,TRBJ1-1,CASRKETVMNTEAFF,TGTGCCAGCAGGAAAGAAACAGTCATGAACACTGAAGCTTTCTTT
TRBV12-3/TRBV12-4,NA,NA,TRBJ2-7,CASSFNRAYEQYF,TGTGCCAGCAGTTTTAACAGGGCCTACGAGCAGTACTTC
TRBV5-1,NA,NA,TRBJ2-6,CASSLAAGANVLTF,TGCGCCAGCAGCTTGGCTGCTGGGGCCAACGTCCTGACTTTC
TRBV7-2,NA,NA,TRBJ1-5,CASSRWTDLNQPQHF,TGTGCCAGCAGCCGCTGGACAGACCTTAATCAGCCCCAGCATTTT
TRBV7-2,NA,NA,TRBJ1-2,CASRKPGTYSYGYTF,TGTGCCAGCAGGAAACCCGGGACATACTCCTATGGCTACACCTTC
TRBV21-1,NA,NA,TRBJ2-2,CASSKKARQGPRELFF,TGTGCCAGCAGCAAAAAGGCGAGACAGGGGCCGAGGGAGCTGTTTTTT
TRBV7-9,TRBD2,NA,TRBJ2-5,CASGGLAGASAGLETQYF,TGTGCCAGCGGCGGACTAGCGGGAGCGTCGGCTGGTCTAGAGACCCAGTACTTC
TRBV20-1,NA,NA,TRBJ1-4,CSASGRAREKLFF,TGCAGTGCTAGTGGCAGAGCTAGGGAAAAACTGTTTTTT
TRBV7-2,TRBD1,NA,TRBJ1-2,CASSFSGTGDGYTF,TGTGCCAGCAGCTTTTCCGGGACAGGGGACGGCTACACCTTC
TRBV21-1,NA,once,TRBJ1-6,CASSTKDTDNSPLHF,TGTGCCAGCAGCACAAAAGACACAGACAATTCACCCCTCCACTTT
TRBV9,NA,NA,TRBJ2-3,CASSVEIRGPDTQYF,TGTGCCAGCAGCGTAGAGATCAGGGGACCAGATACGCAGTATTTT
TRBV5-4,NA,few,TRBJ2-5,CASSFTQTQETQYF,TGTGCCAGCAGCTTTACACAGACCCAAGAGACCCAGTACTTC
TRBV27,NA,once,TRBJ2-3,CASSLIRGTDTQYF,TGTGCCAGCAGTTTGATTCGGGGCACAGATACGCAGTATTTT
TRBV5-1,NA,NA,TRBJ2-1,CASSSRMRDYNEQFF,TGCGCCAGCAGCTCTCGAATGAGAGATTACAATGAGCAGTTCTTC
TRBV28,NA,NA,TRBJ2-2,CASNAGLYTGELFF,TGTGCCAGCAATGCGGGACTTTACACCGGGGAGCTGTTTTTT
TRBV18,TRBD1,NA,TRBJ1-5,CASSPSGQNNQPQHF,TGTGCCAGCTCACCATCGGGACAGAACAATCAGCCCCAGCATTTT